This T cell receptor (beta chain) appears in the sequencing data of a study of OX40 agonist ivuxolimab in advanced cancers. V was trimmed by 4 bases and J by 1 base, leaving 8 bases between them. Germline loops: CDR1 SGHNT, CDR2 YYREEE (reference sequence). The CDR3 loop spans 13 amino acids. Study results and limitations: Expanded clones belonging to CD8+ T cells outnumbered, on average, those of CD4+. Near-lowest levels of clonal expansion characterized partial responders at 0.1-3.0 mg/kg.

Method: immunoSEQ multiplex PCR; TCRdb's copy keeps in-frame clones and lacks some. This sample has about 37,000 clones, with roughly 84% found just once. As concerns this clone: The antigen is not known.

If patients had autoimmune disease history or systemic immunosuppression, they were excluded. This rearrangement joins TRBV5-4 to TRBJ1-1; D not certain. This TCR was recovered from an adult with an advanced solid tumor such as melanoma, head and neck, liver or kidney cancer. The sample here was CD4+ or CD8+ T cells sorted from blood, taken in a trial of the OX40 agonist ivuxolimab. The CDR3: CASSPEANTEAFF. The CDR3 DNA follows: TGTGCCAGCAGCCCGGAGGCGAACACTGAAGCTTTCTTT.